Presented here are 2 T cell receptor beta chains from one specimen sequenced in a study of PD-1 blockade in classical Hodgkin lymphoma (dated by TCRdb to 2018 to 2020). Explained via the paper, the time point label denotes: cycle 4 day 1 (C4D1), after five to seven weeks of nivolumab. All trial patients had relapsed after autologous stem cell transplantation, with cohorts A, B and C differing in prior brentuximab vedotin exposure. The library relied on the immunoSEQ multiplex PCR assay. This immuneACCESS table, as held by TCRdb, lists in-frame sequences with V and J called but not all clones. Of the missing ones, under half trace to an unresolved V gene in checked studies; the others have no known cause. This sample holds 110,000 or so clones; over 85% were observed only once. The top ten constitute around a fifth of the sample. Sequenced here: peripheral blood mononuclear cells (PBMCs), sampled before the fourth cycle of nivolumab. These TCRs come from a human donor with classical Hodgkin lymphoma.

This clone came up once. The J gene is TRBJ1-1, the V gene TRBV20-1; D is unresolved. The CDR3 totals 11 residues. The germline V gene encodes CDR1 DFQATT and CDR2 SNEGSKA (reference sequence). CDR3 DNA sequence: TGCGGAAGTACAGTGAACACTGAAGCTTTCTTT. Translating gives CGSTVNTEAFF.

The chain recombines TRBV7-2 with TRBJ1-1; weak D call: TRBD1 (5 bases). CDR3 length: 12 amino acids. The germline V gene has CDR1 SGHTA and CDR2 FQGNSA. V shed 4 bases and J shed 4 bases, with 7 bases lying between them. The CDR3 DNA reads as TGTGCCAGCAGCTCCGGGGGCACTGAAGCTTTCTTT. This gives the protein CASSSGGTEAFF.